The text below deals with one T cell receptor (beta chain). The data belong to a study of radiation and T cells in renal cell carcinoma. Trimming pared 9 bases from V and 4 bases from J, leaving 13 bases between. Germline V gene lookup returns CDR1 MDHEN and CDR2 SYDVKM. CDR3 length: 13 residues. Time point described: blood 4 weeks post-SBRT, at nephrectomy. Treatment defined: 15 Gy SBRT to primary tumor, nephrectomy 4 weeks later. The repertoire was sequenced with immunoSEQ multiplex PCR; TCRdb's copy has only in-frame clones and lacks some. The sample consists of roughly 80,000 clones, 70% to 90% of them appearing once.

The chain carries TRBV28 and TRBJ1-5; maybe TRBD1 (5 bases). The source is a woman aged 60-70 years with renal cell carcinoma. The sample in question was blood, obtained from a patient whose treatment included radiotherapy and nephrectomy. CDR3 residues: CASRGDGNQPQHF. The CDR3 coding sequence is TGTGCCAGTCGAGGGGACGGGAATCAGCCCCAGCATTTT.